Described below is a single T cell receptor beta chain sequence and its context. Its antigen remains unknown. The assay was immunoSEQ multiplex PCR, and TCRdb's table has in-frame clones only and misses some. This repertoire shows 20,000 to 25,000 clones, 90% to 95% found once; its top ten account for about 11%. Noted time point: peripheral blood 6 weeks after treatment start. This record belongs to a study of PD-L1 blockade in urothelial cancer. Study outcomes and limitations: At 3 weeks on treatment, tumor-associated clones expanded more with durable benefit.

J gave up 4 bases and V 4 bases, and 11 bases lay outside the gene matches. Germline loops: CDR1 SGHRS, CDR2 YFSETQ. This CDR3 comprises 15 residues. Sequencing used PBMCs, obtained around atezolizumab (anti-PD-L1) treatment. The rearrangement uses TRBV5-1 and TRBJ2-7; 7 bases align to TRBD2. The origin of this receptor is a woman aged 55 to 70 with urothelial cancer. CDR3 protein: CASSKAGRGLYEQYF. In DNA form, the CDR3 reads TGCGCCAGCAGCAAAGCGGGGAGGGGATTATACGAGCAGTACTTC.